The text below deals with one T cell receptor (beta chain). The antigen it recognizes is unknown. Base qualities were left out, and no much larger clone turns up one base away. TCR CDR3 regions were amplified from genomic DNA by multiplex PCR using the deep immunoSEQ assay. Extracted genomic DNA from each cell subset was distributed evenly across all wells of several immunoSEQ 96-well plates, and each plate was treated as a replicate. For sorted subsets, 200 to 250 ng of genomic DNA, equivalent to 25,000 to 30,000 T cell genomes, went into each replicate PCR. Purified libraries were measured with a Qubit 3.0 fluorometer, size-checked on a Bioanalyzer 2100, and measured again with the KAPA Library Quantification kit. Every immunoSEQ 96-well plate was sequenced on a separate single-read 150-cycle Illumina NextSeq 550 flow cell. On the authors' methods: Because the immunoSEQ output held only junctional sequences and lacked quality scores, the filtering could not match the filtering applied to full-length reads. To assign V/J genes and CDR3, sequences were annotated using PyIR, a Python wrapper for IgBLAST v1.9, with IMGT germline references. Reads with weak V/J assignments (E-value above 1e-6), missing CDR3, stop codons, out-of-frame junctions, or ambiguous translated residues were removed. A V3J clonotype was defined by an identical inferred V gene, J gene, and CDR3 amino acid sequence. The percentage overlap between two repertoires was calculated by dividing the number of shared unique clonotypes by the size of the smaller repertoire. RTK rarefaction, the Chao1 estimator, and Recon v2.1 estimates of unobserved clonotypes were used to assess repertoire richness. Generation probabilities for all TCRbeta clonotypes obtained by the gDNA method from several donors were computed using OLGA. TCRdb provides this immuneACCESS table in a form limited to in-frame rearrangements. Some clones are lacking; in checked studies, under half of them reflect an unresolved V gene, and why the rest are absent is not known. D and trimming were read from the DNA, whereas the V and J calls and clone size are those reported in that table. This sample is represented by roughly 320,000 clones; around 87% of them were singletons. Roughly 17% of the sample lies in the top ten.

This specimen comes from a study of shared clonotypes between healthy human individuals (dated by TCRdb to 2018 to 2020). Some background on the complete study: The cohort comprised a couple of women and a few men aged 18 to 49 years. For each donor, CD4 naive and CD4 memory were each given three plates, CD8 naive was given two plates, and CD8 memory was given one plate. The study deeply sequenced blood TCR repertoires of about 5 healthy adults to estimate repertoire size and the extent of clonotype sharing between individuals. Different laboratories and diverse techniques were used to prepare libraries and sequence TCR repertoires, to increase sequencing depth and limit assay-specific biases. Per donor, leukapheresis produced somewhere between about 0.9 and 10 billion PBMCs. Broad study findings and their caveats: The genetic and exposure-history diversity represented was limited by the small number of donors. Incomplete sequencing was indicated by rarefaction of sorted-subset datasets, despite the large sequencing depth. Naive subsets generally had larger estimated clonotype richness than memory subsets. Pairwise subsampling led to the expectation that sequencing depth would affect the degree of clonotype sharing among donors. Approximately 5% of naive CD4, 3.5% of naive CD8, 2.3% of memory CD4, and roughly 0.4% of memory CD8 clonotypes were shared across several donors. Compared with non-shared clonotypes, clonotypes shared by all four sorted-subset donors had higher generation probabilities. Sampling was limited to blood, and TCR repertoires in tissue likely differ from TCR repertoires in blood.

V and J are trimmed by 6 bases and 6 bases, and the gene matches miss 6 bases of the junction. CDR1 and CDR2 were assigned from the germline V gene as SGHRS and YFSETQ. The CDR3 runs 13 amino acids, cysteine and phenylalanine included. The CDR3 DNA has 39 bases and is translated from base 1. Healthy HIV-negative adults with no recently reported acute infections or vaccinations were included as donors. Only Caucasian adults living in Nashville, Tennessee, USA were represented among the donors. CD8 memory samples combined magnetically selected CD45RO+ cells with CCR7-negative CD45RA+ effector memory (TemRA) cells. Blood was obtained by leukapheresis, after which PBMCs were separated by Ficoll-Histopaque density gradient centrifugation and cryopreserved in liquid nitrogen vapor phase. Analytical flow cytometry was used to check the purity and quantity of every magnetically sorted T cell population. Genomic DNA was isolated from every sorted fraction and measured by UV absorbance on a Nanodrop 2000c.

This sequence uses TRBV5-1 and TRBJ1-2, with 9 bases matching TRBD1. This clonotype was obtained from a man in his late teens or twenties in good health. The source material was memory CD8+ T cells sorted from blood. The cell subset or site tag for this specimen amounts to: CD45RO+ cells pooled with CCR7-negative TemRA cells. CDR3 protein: CASTGTGRDGYTF. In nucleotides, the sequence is TGCGCCAGCACCGGGACAGGGAGGGATGGCTACACCTTC.